This T cell receptor (beta chain) was found in a study of T cell responses to AZD1222 COVID-19 vaccine. Study-wide points: At study baseline, merely five or six AZD1222 recipients were seropositive. Vaccine-associated CD4 TCRs ranged over spike, dominating at 160-218 and 743-854. Close to half of all spike-specific TCRs reportedly target regions of the variants that are unmutated.

About this clone: Its antigen is unknown.

CDR1 is MNHNS, CDR2 SASEGT, per germline. This CDR3 is 15 amino acids long. The V end lost 2 bases, the J end lost 4 bases, and 12 bases lay between the germline ends. The data were produced by immunoSEQ multiplex PCR, yet TCRdb's version contains in-frame clones alone and is incomplete. The sample yields over 100,000 clones, around 90% seen once. The input for sequencing was peripheral blood, taken 28 days after the second AZD1222 dose. The chain is built from TRBV6-1 and TRBJ1-3; maybe TRBD1 (5 bases). The sequence derives from an adult who received the AZD1222 COVID-19 vaccine. CDR3 bases: TGTGCCAGCAGTGAACGGGCAGGGCTAGGAAACACCATATATTTT. Translation gives CASSERAGLGNTIYF.